The 2 T cell receptor beta chains reported below all come from one sample, sequenced in a study of CD8+ T cells in alopecia areata. Following extraction, RNA underwent reverse transcription to cDNA, which served as the sequencing template. Profiled with immunoSEQ multiplex PCR; TCRdb holds only in-frame clones, not every one. The sample holds roughly 280,000 clones, 60% seen once. The sample's treatment: oral pan-JAK inhibitor, 5-10 mg twice daily. The starting material was CD4+ T cells sorted from blood, obtained at roughly week 53, from a patient treated with tofacitinib. Receptor source: a human donor with alopecia areata.

CDR3 sequence: CASSRGQGGGYTF. The CDR3 DNA is TGTGCCAGCAGCCGCGGACAGGGTGGCGGCTACACCTTC. The chain recombines TRBV5-6 with TRBJ1-2; 8 positions match TRBD1. The CDR3 consists of 13 residues. V dropped 4 bases and J dropped 8; count of bases not matched to a gene: 7. Germline CDR1 is SGHDT and CDR2 is YYEEEE.

This clone was counted only a few times. This chain links TRBV18 with TRBJ2-3; 7 positions match TRBD2. V was clipped by 3 bases and J by 4 bases; unmatched bases: 7. This CDR3 contains 15 residues. CDR1 KGHSH and CDR2 LQKENI come from the germline V gene. The CDR3 coding sequence is TGTGCCAGCTCACCCCGTGGGGAGGGGTCAGATACGCAGTATTTT. Its translation: CASSPRGEGSDTQYF. The complete variable domain, with remaining parts taken from reference TRBV18 and TRBJ2-3, reads NAGVMQNPRHLVRRRGQEARLRCSPMKGHSHVYWYRQLPEEGLKFMVYLQKENIIDESGMPKERFSAEFPKEGPSILRIQQVVRGDSAAYFCASSPRGEGSDTQYFGPGTRLTVL.